The 22 T cell receptor beta chains below were found in one sample sequenced in a study of blood T cell repertoires in COVID-19. This table comes from immunoSEQ multiplex PCR, and its TCRdb copy is limited to in-frame clones, with some not included. The sample consists of approximately 200,000 clones, around nine tenths of them appearing once. The sequencing sample was made of peripheral blood. The receptors come from a woman aged 55-69 years with acute or convalescent COVID-19.

The V call is TRBV3-1 (or the pseudogene TRBV3-2), the J call TRBJ2-2, with D possibly matching TRBD2 (5 bases). The CDR3 runs 16 residues. The V end lost 4 bases, the J end lost 3 bases, and 15 bases lay between the germline ends. Germline V gives CDR1 LGHDT, CDR2 YNNKEL (reference sequence). The CDR3 is CASSPFPGVYTGELFF. The DNA for the CDR3 is TGTGCCAGCAGCCCCTTTCCCGGGGTCTACACCGGGGAGCTGTTTTTT.

CDR3 bases: TGTGCCAGCAGCTTAGCGAAGTCGGCAGGGAACTATGGCTACACCTTC. Its protein is CASSLAKSAGNYGYTF. This rearrangement joins TRBV7-2 to TRBJ1-2; TRBD1 is a possible D gene (5 bases). V lost 0 bases and J lost 2, with 13 bases in between. The CDR3 covers 16 residues. Germline CDR1 reads SGHTA; CDR2 reads FQGNSA.

The DNA for the CDR3 is TGTGCCAGAAGCGTCTCCTCCTACGAGCAGTACTTC. Translating gives CARSVSSYEQYF. The chain carries TRBV5-3 and TRBJ2-7, with D hard to call. TRBV5-3 counts as an open reading frame of uncertain function. Deletions cut 4 bases from V and 0 bases from J, with 5 bases between. The CDR3 has 12 amino acids.

This chain connects TRBV7-9 to TRBJ2-7; 7 bases agree with TRBD1. Germline trimming cut 5 bases from V and 3 bases from J; bases unmatched to any gene: 16. Per the germline V gene, CDR1 is SEHNR and CDR2 is FQNEAQ (reference sequence). The CDR3 length is 17 residues. DNA for the CDR3: TGTGCCAGCAGCGAATCATCCTCCCCGACAGGGATCTACGAGCAGTACTTC. Its protein is CASSESSSPTGIYEQYF.

The count of this clone is one. The rearrangement links TRBV11-1 to TRBJ1-1; D is undetermined. This CDR3 region has 15 residues. Germline lookup yields CDR1 SGHAT and CDR2 FQDESV (reference sequence). V lost 3 bases to trimming and J lost 4 bases, with 15 bases between them. This chain's CDR3 is CASSLGSAGSTEAFF. The DNA for the CDR3 is TGTGCCAGCAGCTTGGGCAGTGCGGGTTCCACTGAAGCTTTCTTT.

The CDR3 bases are TGTGCCAGTGGAGAGACTAGCGGGGGGTCGAACACCGGGGAGCTGTTTTTT. Its protein is CASGETSGGSNTGELFF. The chain uses TRBV19 and TRBJ2-2; TRBD2 agrees at 13 bases. CDR1 and CDR2 (germline): LNHDA, SQIVND (reference sequence). V was clipped by 8 bases and J by 0 bases; unmatched bases: 6. The CDR3 contains 17 residues.

This rearrangement joins TRBV5-6 to TRBJ2-7, with TRBD2 matching 12 bases. Trimming at V came to 2 bases and at J to 3 bases, leaving 3 bases not matched to a gene. This CDR3 region has 15 residues. Per the germline V gene, CDR1 is SGHDT and CDR2 is YYEEEE. The CDR3 here is CASSFWTSGVYEQYF. The CDR3 DNA sequence: TGTGCCAGCAGCTTCTGGACTAGCGGGGTCTACGAGCAGTACTTC.

J is TRBJ2-2 and V is TRBV7-9; TRBD1 matches 8 bases. V dropped 7 bases and J dropped 4; count of bases not matched to a gene: 17. The CDR3 is made up of 18 amino acids. From germline, CDR1 is SEHNR and CDR2 FQNEAQ (reference sequence). CDR3 coding DNA: TGTGCCAGCACCTCGGCCTTGTGGACAGGGTGGGGCACCGGGGAGCTGTTTTTT. This translates into CASTSALWTGWGTGELFF.

Here the CDR3 reads CASSPNPSGQVYNEQFF. The DNA for the CDR3 is TGTGCCAGCAGCCCTAATCCCTCGGGACAGGTATACAATGAGCAGTTCTTC. V is TRBV4-2 and J is TRBJ2-1; 8 positions match TRBD1. V shed 4 bases, J shed 4 bases, and the junction held 12 bases outside the gene matches. The CDR3 runs 17 residues. In germline, CDR1 is LGHNA, CDR2 YNFKEQ.

The rearrangement joins TRBV6-5 to TRBJ1-6; D gene unclear. Germline-derived CDR1 and CDR2 are MNHEY and SVGAGI. V was clipped by 8 bases and J by 6 bases, with 8 bases between them. The CDR3 runs to 12 residues. The CDR3 nucleotides read TGTGCCAGCGGGCCAGCTAATTCACCCCTCCACTTT. Translating it yields CASGPANSPLHF.

This chain joins TRBV30 and TRBJ2-5; 7 bases agree with TRBD2. The CDR3 spans 11 residues. The V segment lost 4 bases and the J segment 5 bases; nucleotides outside the gene matches: 1. The V gene's germline CDR1 is GTSNPN and CDR2 SVGIG (reference sequence). CDR3 sequence (DNA): TGTGCCTGGAAACTAGCGGAGACCCAGTACTTC. This codes for CAWKLAETQYF.

The count of this clone is one. The chain carries TRBV5-4 and TRBJ2-3, with TRBD1 identical over 8 bases. V was clipped by 1 base and J by 5 bases; unmatched bases: 9. This CDR3 has 16 amino acids. The germline CDR1 and CDR2 sequences are SGHNT and YYREEE (reference sequence). CDR3 bases: TGTGCCAGCAGCTTGTACAACAGGGGGTACGAAGATACGCAGTATTTT. This sequence encodes CASSLYNRGYEDTQYF. Full variable domain (missing parts from reference TRBV5-4 and TRBJ2-3): ETGVTQSPTHLIKTRGQQVTLRCSSQSGHNTVSWYQQALGQGPQFIFQYYREEENGRGNFPPRFSGLQFPNYSSELNVNALELDDSALYLCASSLYNRGYEDTQYFGPGTRLTVL.

V usage is TRBV7-3 and J usage is TRBJ1-2, with D possibly matching TRBD1 (6 bases). V was shortened by 5 bases and J by 4 bases, with 14 bases between the two germline ends. This CDR3 has 14 residues. Germline V lookup: CDR1 SGHTA, CDR2 FQGTGA. This chain's CDR3 is CASSRKGGSYGYTF. The DNA of the CDR3 is TGTGCCAGCAGCAGAAAAGGGGGTAGCTATGGCTACACCTTC.

This chain connects TRBV18 to TRBJ2-1, with TRBD2 matching over 11 bases. CDR3 length equals 16 residues. Germline lookup yields CDR1 KGHSH and CDR2 LQKENI. With V trimmed by 3 bases and J by 7 bases, 8 bases remained unmatched. CDR3 sequence: CASSPVTSGSGNEQFF. The CDR3 coding sequence is TGTGCCAGCTCACCGGTAACTAGCGGGAGCGGGAATGAGCAGTTCTTC.

The rearrangement uses TRBV7-9 and TRBJ1-1; no clear D gene. The germline V gene encodes CDR1 SEHNR and CDR2 FQNEAQ (reference sequence). The CDR3 spans 13 residues. Trimming stripped 7 bases from V and 1 base from J, with 10 bases between. The CDR3 bases are TGTGCCAGCACTTGGGGAGCGAACACTGAAGCTTTCTTT. It encodes CASTWGANTEAFF.

The chain is built from TRBV9 and TRBJ2-2; D is unclear. Germline V lookup: CDR1 SGDLS, CDR2 YYNGEE. Trimming left V 3 bases short and J 6 bases short, with 15 bases between. CDR3 length: 15 residues. Here the CDR3 DNA reads TGTGCCAGCAGCGGAGAGCTCTTCGTCGCCGGGGAGCTGTTTTTT. Protein sequence: CASSGELFVAGELFF.

This clone was detected once. This chain uses TRBV12-5 with TRBJ2-2; 10 nucleotides line up with TRBD2. CDR3 length: 20 amino acids. The germline V gene has CDR1 LGHNT and CDR2 FRNRAP. The V and J ends lost 2 bases and 0 bases, in that order; junction bases with no gene match: 12. The DNA for the CDR3 is TGTGCTAGTGGTTTGACCCGCCTAGCGGGAGTTGGTGCGAACACCGGGGAGCTGTTTTTT. Residues: CASGLTRLAGVGANTGELFF.

The genes are TRBV7-2 and TRBJ1-4; tentatively, D is TRBD1 (5 bases). Deletions cut 1 base from V and 7 bases from J, with 10 bases between. The CDR3 has 14 amino acids. Germline CDR1 and CDR2: SGHTA and FQGNSA. In DNA, the CDR3 is TGTGCCAGCAGCTTAGGCAGGGCGAGTGAAAAACTGTTTTTT. This gives the protein CASSLGRASEKLFF.

CDR3: CASGLVTGDQPQHF. In nucleotides, the CDR3 is TGTGCTAGTGGTTTGGTAACAGGGGATCAGCCCCAGCATTTT. The chain couples TRBV12-5 to TRBJ1-5, with 7 bases lining up with TRBD1. This CDR3 contains 14 residues. Per germline, CDR1 LGHNT and CDR2 FRNRAP. V shed 0 bases, J shed 5 bases, and the junction held 1 base outside the gene matches.

The chain is built from TRBV28 and TRBJ1-2; 7 bases map to TRBD1. The V gene's germline CDR1 is MDHEN and CDR2 SYDVKM. CDR3 length: 13 amino acids. Trimming at V came to 5 bases and at J to 4 bases, leaving 4 bases not matched to a gene. In nucleotides, the CDR3 is TGTGCCAGCAGTACCGGGACAGCCTATGGCTACACCTTC. It yields the protein CASSTGTAYGYTF.

This chain links TRBV4-1 with TRBJ2-1, with TRBD2 matching over 12 bases. V shed 1 base, J shed 15 bases, and the junction held 7 bases outside the gene matches. Germline V CDR1 and CDR2: MGHRA, YSYEKL. This CDR3 spans 14 amino acids. This CDR3 is CASSQVLAGGPGFF. CDR3 nucleotides: TGCGCCAGCAGCCAAGTTCTAGCGGGGGGGCCGGGGTTCTTC.

This chain joins TRBV3-1 (or the pseudogene TRBV3-2) and TRBJ2-7; a weak D match, TRBD2 (5 bases). Trimming removed 2 bases from V and 6 bases from J, with 11 bases in between. This CDR3 contains 13 residues. CDR1 LGHDT and CDR2 YNNKEL come from the germline V gene (reference sequence). The CDR3 sequence is CASSQNLAGEQYF. The DNA for the CDR3 is TGTGCCAGCAGCCAAAACCTAGCCGGCGAGCAGTACTTC.